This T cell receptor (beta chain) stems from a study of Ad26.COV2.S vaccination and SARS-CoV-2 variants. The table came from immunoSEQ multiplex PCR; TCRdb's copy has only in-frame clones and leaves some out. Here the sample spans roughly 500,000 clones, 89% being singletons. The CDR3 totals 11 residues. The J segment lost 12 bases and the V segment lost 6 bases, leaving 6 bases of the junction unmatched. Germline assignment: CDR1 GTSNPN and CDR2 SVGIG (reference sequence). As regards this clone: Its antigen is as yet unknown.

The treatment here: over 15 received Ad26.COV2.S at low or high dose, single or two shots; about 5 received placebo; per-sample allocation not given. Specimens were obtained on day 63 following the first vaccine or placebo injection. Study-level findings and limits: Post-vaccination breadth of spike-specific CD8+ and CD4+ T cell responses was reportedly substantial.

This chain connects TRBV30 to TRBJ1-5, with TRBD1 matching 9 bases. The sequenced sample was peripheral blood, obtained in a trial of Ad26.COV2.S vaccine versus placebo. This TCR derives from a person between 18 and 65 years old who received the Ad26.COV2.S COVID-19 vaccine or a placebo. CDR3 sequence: CACRGQGIQHF. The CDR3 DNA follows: TGTGCCTGTAGGGGACAGGGAATCCAGCATTTT.